Below, 13 T cell receptor beta chains from the same sample are listed, as sequenced in a study of neurological immune-mediated disorders. TCRdb itself ran the 5' RACE reads through MiXCR, one entry per CDR3 protein. This table has about 74,000 distinct CDR3 sequences, around 5% appearing once. What was sequenced was PBMCs. The receptor set was obtained from a young man with multiple sclerosis.

For this clonotype: This may be a read error, as it is one base from a much larger clone. The V and J genes are TRBV10-3 and TRBJ2-3; no clear D gene. The V gene lost 6 bases and the J gene lost 4 bases, with 5 bases spanning the gap. The CDR3 totals 11 residues. CDR1 and CDR2 from the germline V gene are ENHRY and SYGVKD. CDR3 residues: CAIRQSDTQYF. CDR3 bases: TGTGCCATCAGGCAATCAGATACGCAGTATTTT.

This clonotype was picked up many times. This chain uses TRBV12-3 or TRBV12-4 with TRBJ2-2, with D tentatively TRBD2 (7 bases). The CDR3 has 13 amino acids. The V and J ends lost 10 bases and 3 bases respectively, with 12 bases between them. CDR3 in amino acids: CATGGEYTGELFF. The CDR3 DNA reads TGTGCCACGGGGGGCGAATACACCGGGGAGCTGTTTTTT.

This clonotype came up many times. This rearrangement joins TRBV15 to TRBJ2-7; 15 bases line up with TRBD2. This CDR3 is 15 amino acids long. Germline CDR1 LNHNV, CDR2 YYDKDF (reference sequence). V lost 1 base and J lost 6; bases outside the gene matches: 1. CDR3 in DNA: TGTGCCACCAGCAGAGGGACTAGCGGGGGGGCCGAGCAGTACTTC. It codes for CATSRGTSGGAEQYF. Drawing the rest from reference TRBV15 and TRBJ2-7, the complete variable domain is DAMVIQNPRYQVTQFGKPVTLSCSQTLNHNVMYWYQQKSSQAPKLLFHYYDKDFNNEADTPDNFQSRRPNTSFCFLDIRSPGLGDTAMYLCATSRGTSGGAEQYFGPGTRLTVT.

This clonotype occurred many times. The chain links TRBV20-1 to TRBJ2-1; D gene uncertain. Germline CDR1 reads DFQATT; CDR2 reads SNEGSKA (reference sequence). V gave up 3 bases and J gave up 0 bases, with 9 bases separating them. This CDR3 is built from 14 residues. CDR3 sequence reads: CSASRHTSYNEQFF. The CDR3 DNA reads as TGCAGTGCTAGCCGCCATACCTCCTACAATGAGCAGTTCTTC.

This clonotype has at least ten counts. The chain recombines TRBV27 with TRBJ2-7, with TRBD1 identical over 8 bases. J was trimmed by 2 bases and V by 7 bases; bases with no gene match: 7. CDR1 and CDR2 from the germline V gene are MNHEY and SMNVEV (reference sequence). This CDR3 contains 14 residues. This CDR3 reads CASKAGQVAYEQYF. The CDR3 DNA reads TGTGCCAGCAAGGCGGGACAGGTTGCCTACGAGCAGTACTTC.

Of note for this clonotype: A read error is possible here, since a much larger clone lies one base away. The chain joins TRBV20-1 to TRBJ2-7, with TRBD2 matching 11 bases. The CDR3 covers 14 residues. Germline trimming cut 2 bases from V and 7 bases from J; bases unmatched to any gene: 7. From germline, CDR1 is DFQATT and CDR2 SNEGSKA (reference sequence). The CDR3 DNA sequence: TGCAGTGCTAGATATAGCGGGGGGGCGAAAGAGCAGTACTTC. Its protein product is CSARYSGGAKEQYF.

The chain has TRBV27 and TRBJ2-7; D might be TRBD1 (5 bases). Germline CDR1 and CDR2: MNHEY and SMNVEV (reference sequence). V lost 6 bases and J 4 bases, leaving 16 bases between the germline ends. The CDR3 runs to 14 residues. In DNA form, the CDR3 reads TGTGCCAGCAGACCCCATCCCAGGGATTACGAGCAGTACTTC. This sequence encodes CASRPHPRDYEQYF.

This clonotype appeared many times. This chain connects TRBV20-1 to TRBJ1-2, with D maybe TRBD1 (6 bases). The CDR3 contains 13 residues. V lost 6 bases to trimming and J lost 4 bases, with 15 bases between them. CDR1 DFQATT and CDR2 SNEGSKA come from the germline V gene (reference sequence). This chain's CDR3 is CSASWGASYGYTF. In DNA form, the CDR3 reads TGCAGTGCCAGCTGGGGGGCTAGCTATGGCTACACCTTC.

This clonotype was seen more than once but under ten times. A much larger clone lies a single base off, so this may be a read error. J is TRBJ1-2 and V is TRBV28; D is unresolved. This CDR3 spans 14 amino acids. From germline, CDR1 is MDHEN and CDR2 SYDVKM. V was pared by 8 bases and J by 6 bases, with 19 bases between. CDR3 in amino acids: CASAPGKGENGYTF. The CDR3 DNA reads TGTGCCAGCGCCCCCGGAAAGGGAGAAAATGGCTACACCTTC.

Ten or more counts support this clonotype. This chain joins TRBV12-3 or TRBV12-4 and TRBJ2-7; D gene unclear. Trimming shortened V by 3 bases and J by 0 bases, and 9 bases separated the two germline ends. This CDR3 contains 14 residues. CDR3 sequence: CASSFGSFSYEQYF. The CDR3 bases are TGTGCCAGCAGTTTTGGCTCCTTCTCCTACGAGCAGTACTTC.

This clonotype was detected many times. This chain uses TRBV28 with TRBJ2-3; TRBD2 agrees at 13 bases. V lost 6 bases, J lost 3 bases, and 12 bases stayed unmatched. Germline CDR1 is MDHEN and CDR2 is SYDVKM. The CDR3 length is 18 residues. The CDR3 DNA follows: TGTGCCAGCAGAGACACTAGCGGGGGGGCTTCTGTTACAGATACGCAGTATTTT. Translated, it gives CASRDTSGGASVTDTQYF.

This clonotype has a count of ten or more. The chain couples TRBV4-2 to TRBJ1-1; the D is unclear. V lost 0 bases and J 5 bases, leaving 13 bases between the germline ends. CDR3 length: 15 amino acids. Germline CDR1 is LGHNA and CDR2 is YNFKEQ. CDR3 sequence: CASSQEFVSPTEAFF. Here the CDR3 DNA reads TGTGCCAGCAGCCAAGAATTCGTCAGCCCTACTGAAGCTTTCTTT.

This clonotype was observed at least ten times. The chain joins TRBV15 to TRBJ2-5; D may be TRBD1 (5 bases). V was pared by 0 bases and J by 2 bases, with 10 bases between. Germline CDR1 and CDR2: LNHNV and YYDKDF (reference sequence). CDR3 length equals 15 residues. CDR3 residues: CATSRDPGPQETQYF. The CDR3 coding sequence is TGTGCCACCAGCAGAGATCCAGGGCCACAAGAGACCCAGTACTTC.